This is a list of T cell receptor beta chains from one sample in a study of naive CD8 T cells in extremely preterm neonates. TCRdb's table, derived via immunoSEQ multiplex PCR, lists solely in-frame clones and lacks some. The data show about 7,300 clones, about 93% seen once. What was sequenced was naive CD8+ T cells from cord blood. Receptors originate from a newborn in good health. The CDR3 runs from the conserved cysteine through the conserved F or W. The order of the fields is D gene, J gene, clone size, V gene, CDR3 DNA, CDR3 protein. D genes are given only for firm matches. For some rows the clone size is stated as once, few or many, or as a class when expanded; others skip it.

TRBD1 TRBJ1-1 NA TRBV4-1 TGCGCCAGCAGCCAAGCAGGGGGCGCTTTCACTGAAGCTTTCTTT CASSQAGGAFTEAFF
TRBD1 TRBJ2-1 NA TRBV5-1 TGCGCCAGCAGCTTGACAGGGGGCAATGAGCAGTTCTTC CASSLTGGNEQFF
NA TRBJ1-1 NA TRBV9 TGTGCCAGCAGCGGACAGAACACTGAAGCTTTCTTT CASSGQNTEAFF
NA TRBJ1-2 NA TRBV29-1 TGCAGCGTGGTTGCCGCGGAGGGCACGGGCTACACCTTC CSVVAAEGTGYTF
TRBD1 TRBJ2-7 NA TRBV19 TGTGCCAGTAGTTCCGGGACAGGGAATCACTACGAGCAGTACTTC CASSSGTGNHYEQYF
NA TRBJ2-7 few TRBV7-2 TGTGCCAGCAGCTTGGCGGCCCGGCCGCGGGAGCAGTACTTC CASSLAARPREQYF
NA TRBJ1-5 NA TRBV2 TGTGCCAGCAGTGAGACGGATGGGGCTAGGCAGCCCCAGCATTTT CASSETDGARQPQHF
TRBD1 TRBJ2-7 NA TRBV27 TGTGCCAGCAGTGCCGGGACAGGGGGCTACGAGCAGTACTTC CASSAGTGGYEQYF
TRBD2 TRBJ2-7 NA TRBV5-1 TGCGCCAGCAGCTCCGGACTAGCGAAGAACCACGAGCAGTACTTC CASSSGLAKNHEQYF
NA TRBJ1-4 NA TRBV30 TGTGCCTGGAGTTCAAGAGGGACTAATGAAAAACTGTTTTTT CAWSSRGTNEKLFF
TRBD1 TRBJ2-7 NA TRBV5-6 TGTGCCAGCAGCGACAGGGGGCTCGAGCAGTACTTC CASSDRGLEQYF
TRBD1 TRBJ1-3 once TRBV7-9 TGTGCCAGCAGCCCCGGGACAGGGGGAAACACCATATATTTT CASSPGTGGNTIYF
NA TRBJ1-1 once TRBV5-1 TGCGCCAGCAGCTTGGAACAGGGCCCCATGAACACTGAAGCTTTCTTT CASSLEQGPMNTEAFF
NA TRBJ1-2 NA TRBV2 TGTGCCAGCAGTGAAGCGCGAGGCTACACCTTC CASSEARGYTF
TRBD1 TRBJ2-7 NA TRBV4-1 TGCGCCAGCAGCCAGGGGACAGGGGCGGGCTACGAGCAGTACTTC CASSQGTGAGYEQYF
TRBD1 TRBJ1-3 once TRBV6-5 TGTGCCAGCAGTTACGGGACAGGTGGAAACACCATATATTTT CASSYGTGGNTIYF
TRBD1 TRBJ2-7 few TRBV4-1 TGCGCCAGCAGCCCGGGACAGGGAAACGAGCAGTACTTC CASSPGQGNEQYF